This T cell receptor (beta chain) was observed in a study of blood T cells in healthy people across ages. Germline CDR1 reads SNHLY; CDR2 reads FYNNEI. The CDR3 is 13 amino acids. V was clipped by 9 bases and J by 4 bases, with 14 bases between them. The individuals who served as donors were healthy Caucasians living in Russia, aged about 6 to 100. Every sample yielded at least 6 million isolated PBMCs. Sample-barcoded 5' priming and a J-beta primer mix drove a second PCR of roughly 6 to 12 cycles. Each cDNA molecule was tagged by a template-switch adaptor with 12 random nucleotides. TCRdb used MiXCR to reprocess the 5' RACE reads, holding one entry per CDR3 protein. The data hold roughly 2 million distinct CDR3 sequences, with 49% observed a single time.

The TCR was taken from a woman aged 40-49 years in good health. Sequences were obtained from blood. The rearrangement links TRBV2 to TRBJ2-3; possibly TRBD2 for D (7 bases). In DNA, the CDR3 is TGTGCCAGTGAGGGGGGGATCGCAGATACGCAGTATTTT. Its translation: CASEGGIADTQYF.